This T cell receptor beta chain was obtained from a study of blood T cells in healthy people across ages (dated by TCRdb to the mid-2010s). At the level of the whole study: In model experiments, roughly one uniquely barcoded TCR beta cDNA molecule per two T cells was captured by template switching. To track age-related changes in TCR beta repertoire diversity, the study relied on deep sequencing normalized with unique cDNA molecular identifiers. The donors were divided into four age groups: young (average approximately 15 years), middle-aged (around 41), aged (approximately 64) and long-lived (roughly 86). Using the same blood draw, the study looked at two additional independent replicas of 1 million unique cDNA reads for two donors, one aged 18 to 29 and the other aged 80 or older.

Library preparation used 5' RACE. Instrument on record: Illumina HiSeq 2500. A second roughly 7 to 11 cycle PCR used a sample-barcoded 5' primer and a J-beta primer mix. A template-switch 5' adaptor carrying 12 random nucleotides introduced a unique molecular identifier onto each TCR beta cDNA molecule. At least 2.5 million CDR3-containing paired-end reads were obtained from each sample. All of the RNA was converted into first-strand cDNA using the Mint cDNA synthesis kit, with a TRBC-specific oligonucleotide serving as the primer. All cDNA was treated with uracil-DNA glycosylase and then went through a first 18-cycle PCR with the universal primers M1SS and BC2_uni_R. Under the source paper's analysis protocol: Normalization of each sample was performed by random selection of 1 million high-quality reads, each carrying a distinct molecular identifier. Reads sharing molecular identifiers were discarded rather than binned into consensus sequences. CDR3 identification, clonotype clustering and error correction used MiTCR with a Q25 quality threshold and the strictest error-elimination algorithm. A nonparametric unseen species model using Euler transformation provided a lower-bound estimate of total TCR beta diversity. TCRdb reran the public reads through fastp at Q25 and MiXCR, keeping productive beta chains. Records with the same CDR3 protein are collapsed into one entry carrying the most frequent genes and DNA. Clone size and V and J calls follow TCRdb, not the original study. Here the sample has about 930,000 distinct CDR3 sequences; almost 30% occur a single time. Roughly a tenth of the sample lies in the top ten.

The paper's findings and limits, for the study overall: Observed TCR beta diversity per million T cells fell roughly linearly with age, and a significant reduction was already apparent by age about 36. Compared with the aged group, the long-lived group had more naive CD4+ T cells, fewer expanded clones and increased TCR diversity, suggesting age selection. Estimates of total diversity based on one million sequenced T cells were regarded as lower bounds and as underestimates. Observed TCR beta diversity correlated strongly with the percentage of naive T cells measured by flow cytometry. Donor CMV infection status was unknown, potentially confounding age-related changes in expanded clonotypes. Bulk unsorted PBMC profiling prevented conclusive comparison of naive and antigen-experienced compartments.

Donors were about 36 systemically healthy Caucasian individuals from Russia aged roughly 6 to 95 years. Approximately 9.7 milliliters of peripheral blood were drawn from each donor into EDTA-treated Vacutainer tubes. Ficoll-Paque density-gradient centrifugation was used to isolate PBMCs, with at least 7 million obtained per sample. Total RNA was extracted from PBMCs with Trizol reagent, with at least 5.5 micrograms obtained per sample. Naive CD45RAhigh/CD27high T cell percentages were measured by flow cytometry on a PBMC aliquot from every donor. Comment on this clonotype: Its cognate antigen has yet to be identified. The input lacks base qualities; no much larger clone sits a single base away.

This same sample was also taken into another study, of T cells of mothers and their children. The other study reports the following: Donors were nine systemically healthy Caucasian individuals: three mothers and their six children. cDNA synthesis used all of the extracted RNA, with around 1.5 ug of RNA in each 15 ul reaction. In the second PCR, the M1S primer added sample barcodes and 2-4 random nucleotides. More than 8.5 million TCR beta CDR3 reads were obtained from each mother, and about 3 million reads were obtained from each child. TCR recombination output is similarly shaped by thymic selection in related and unrelated pairs, with a minor effect exerted by inherited differences. Normalized repertoire overlap was always found to be slightly, but never significantly, higher in related mother-child pairs than in unrelated mother-child pairs. Persistent microchimeric T cell clones were not detected, at a sensitivity of approximately 98 clones per million clonotypes. The study used deep NGS to compare TCR beta repertoires of mothers and children, seeking features distinguishing related mother-child pairs from unrelated individuals. On average, the children were roughly 11 +/- 4 years old, while the mothers were about 37 +/- 4 years old. After adapter ligation was performed with NEBNext reagents, the libraries were sequenced on an Illumina HiSeq 2000 with 100+100 nt paired-end reads. To prevent cross-contamination, the mother and child libraries were prepared one month apart and sequenced in separate runs. For each donor, somewhere between roughly 500,000 and 2,100,000 distinct TCR beta clonotypes were identified. Naive TCR beta clonotypes were estimated from low-frequency clonotypes matched to each donor's FACS-determined naive share, without sorting.

The TCR sequence derives from a woman between 35 and 50 years old in good health. The sequenced sample was blood.

The DNA sequence follows: TGTGCCAGCAACCTCGTAGGAGGACCAACAGATACGCAGTATTTT. This encodes CASNLVGGPTDTQYF. This chain is built from TRBV7-3 and TRBJ2-3; the D gene is possibly TRBD2, with 5 bases matching. Measured from the cysteine to the phenylalanine, the CDR3 is 15 residues long. Only the CDR3 DNA stays, 45 bases, in frame from base 1. The germline V gene supplies CDR1 SGHTA and CDR2 FQGTGA. V is clipped by 7 bases and J by 3 bases, and the sequence between their germline boundaries is 17 bases long. With the rest looked up from the reference TRBV7-3 and TRBJ2-3 genes rather than sequenced, the full variable domain is GAGVSQTPSNKVTEKGKYVELRCDPISGHTALYWYRQSLGQGPEFLIYFQGTGAADDSGLPNDRFFAVRPEGSVSTLKIQRTERGDSAVYLCASNLVGGPTDTQYFGPGTRLTVL.